By sample share, the clone carrying this TCR beta chain is medium-sized (0.01 to 0.1%). Its target is not known. The data originate from a study of radiotherapy plus CTLA-4 blockade in lung cancer. Study information: Across the patients, objective responses occurred in 18%, and disease control in just over 30%. Study-level results: Reports state that early shifts in blood T cell clones, with interferon-beta, best predicted response. Peripheral blood showed expansion of tumor-derived TCR clones after radiotherapy and ipilimumab.

Repertoires were generated with immunoSEQ multiplex PCR, while TCRdb's copy carries only in-frame clones and drops some. The repertoire has 55,000 to 65,000 clones, around 80% of them found once; the top ten carry almost 4%. Patients had chemo-refractory metastatic non-small-cell lung cancer and received focal radiation plus CTLA-4 blockade that used ipilimumab. The CDR3 is 14 amino acids. The ends were cut back, 5 bases at V and 2 bases at J, with 9 bases in the middle. The germline V gene encodes CDR1 LNHDA and CDR2 SQIVND (reference sequence). Specimen: peripheral blood, collected from a patient treated with radiotherapy plus ipilimumab. The rearrangement links TRBV19 to TRBJ2-2; D unclear. The sequence was collected from a human donor with non-small cell lung cancer who had a partial response to radiotherapy plus ipilimumab. The CDR3 loop reads CASSVLQNTGELFF. The CDR3 DNA reads as TGTGCCAGTAGTGTATTACAAAACACCGGGGAGCTGTTTTTT. The whole variable domain, remainder taken from reference TRBV19 and TRBJ2-2, is DGGITQSPKYLFRKEGQNVTLSCEQNLNHDAMYWYRQDPGQGLRLIYYSQIVNDFQKGDIAEGYSVSREKKESFPLTVTSAQKNPTAFYLCASSVLQNTGELFFGEGSRLTVL.